What follows are 5 T cell receptor beta chains derived from one specimen sequenced in a study of identical twins. TCRdb analysed the 5' RACE reads with MiXCR anew, one entry per CDR3 protein. The repertoire includes 640,000 or so distinct CDR3 sequences, around 6.1% of them detected once, and around 2% sits in the top ten. Sample: naive T cells sorted from blood. The receptors come from a man younger than 35 in good health.

The chain has TRBV6-5 and TRBJ2-3; the match to TRBD2 covers 10 bases. The CDR3 runs 17 residues. V dropped 2 bases and J dropped 1; count of bases not matched to a gene: 6. Germline assignment: CDR1 MNHEY and CDR2 SVGAGI. As DNA, the CDR3 is TGTGCCAGCAGTTACGCAAGGGGGACTAGCGGCACAGATACGCAGTATTTT. It yields the protein CASSYARGTSGTDTQYF.

The V and J genes are TRBV7-9 and TRBJ1-5; 10 nucleotides agree with TRBD1. Germline-derived CDR1 and CDR2 are SEHNR and FQNEAQ (reference sequence). J lost 1 base, V lost 5 bases, and 8 bases had no gene match. This CDR3 is 17 amino acids long. In DNA form, the CDR3 reads TGTGCCAGCAGCCGGGACAGGGGAACAGGGAGCAATCAGCCCCAGCATTTT. Translated, it gives CASSRDRGTGSNQPQHF.

This clonotype was observed many times. V gene TRBV29-1 combines with J gene TRBJ1-5, with D uncertain. V was shortened by 5 bases and J by 1 base, with 6 bases between the two germline ends. The CDR3 covers 12 residues. The germline V gene encodes CDR1 SQVTM and CDR2 ANQGSEA. CDR3 residues: CSVKESNQPQHF. Written as DNA, the CDR3 is TGCAGCGTTAAGGAGAGCAATCAGCCCCAGCATTTT. Filled out from reference TRBV29-1 and TRBJ1-5, the complete variable domain reads SAVISQKPSRDICQRGTSLTIQCQVDSQVTMMFWYRQQPGQSLTLIATANQGSEATYESGFVIDKFPISRPNLTFSTLTVSNMSPEDSSIYLCSVKESNQPQHFGDGTRLSIL.

This clonotype has ten or more counts. The genes are TRBV4-2 and TRBJ2-1, with TRBD1 matching 7 bases. The ends lost 4 bases at V and 4 bases at J; junction bases unmatched: 13. This CDR3 region has 17 residues. Germline V gene lookup returns CDR1 LGHNA and CDR2 YNFKEQ. The CDR3 DNA sequence: TGTGCCAGCAGCCCGGAGAAGAACAGGGGTACGTACAATGAGCAGTTCTTC. Protein: CASSPEKNRGTYNEQFF.

This clonotype was detected ten times or more. The CDR3 region is CASSRQGAAYGYTF. In DNA, the CDR3 is TGTGCCAGCAGCAGACAGGGGGCGGCCTATGGCTACACCTTC. This sequence joins TRBV6-1 and TRBJ1-2, with 10 bases that match TRBD1. Trimming removed 6 bases from V and 4 bases from J; junction bases left unmatched: 5. Looked up from germline, CDR1 is MNHNS and CDR2 is SASEGT. The length of the CDR3 is 14 residues.